This entry concerns a single T cell receptor (beta chain). This sample was included in a study of blood T cell repertoires in COVID-19. With 5 bases clipped from V and 3 bases from J, the junction kept 10 bases outside the gene matches. Germline lookup yields CDR1 SGHAT and CDR2 FQNNGV. The CDR3 runs 17 residues. Original processing methods: Amplification from reference gene primers served as the basis for estimated nucleated cell counts. TCRdb's table, derived via immunoSEQ multiplex PCR, lists solely in-frame clones and lacks some. The DNA was the basis for D and trimming; V, J and clone size are from that table. Of around 160,000 clones in the sample, around four fifths were seen once.

This TCR derives from a woman between 40 and 55 years old with active or convalescent COVID-19. The chain employs TRBV11-2 and TRBJ2-3, with 11 bases lining up with TRBD2. The specimen was peripheral blood. The CDR3 sequence is CASSPVPGTSGTDTQYF. The CDR3, as DNA: TGTGCCAGCAGCCCGGTCCCCGGGACTAGCGGAACAGATACGCAGTATTTT.